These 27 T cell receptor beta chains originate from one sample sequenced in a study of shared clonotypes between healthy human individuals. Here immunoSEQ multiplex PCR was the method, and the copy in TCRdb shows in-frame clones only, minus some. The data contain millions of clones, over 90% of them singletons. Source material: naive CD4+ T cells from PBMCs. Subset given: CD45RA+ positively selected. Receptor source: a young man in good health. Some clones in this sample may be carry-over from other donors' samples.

CDR3 sequence (DNA): TGCGCCAGCAGCGGGGCGGGGGAGCTGTTTTTT. This gives the protein CASSGAGELFF. The J gene is TRBJ2-2, the V gene TRBV5-1, with D possibly being TRBD1 (5 bases). V was pared by 4 bases and J by 8 bases, with 6 bases between. The CDR3 is made up of 11 amino acids. Germline assignment: CDR1 SGHRS and CDR2 YFSETQ.

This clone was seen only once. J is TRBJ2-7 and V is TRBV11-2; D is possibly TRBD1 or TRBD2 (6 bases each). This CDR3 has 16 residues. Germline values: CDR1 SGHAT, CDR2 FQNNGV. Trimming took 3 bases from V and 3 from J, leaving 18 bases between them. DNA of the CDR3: TGTGCCAGCAGCTTCAGGGGAGGCAGAGCTTACTACGAGCAGTACTTC. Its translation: CASSFRGGRAYYEQYF.

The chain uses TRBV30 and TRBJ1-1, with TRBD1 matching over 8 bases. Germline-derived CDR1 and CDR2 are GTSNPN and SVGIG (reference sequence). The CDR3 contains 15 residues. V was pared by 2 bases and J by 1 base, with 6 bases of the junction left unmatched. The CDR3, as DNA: TGTGCCTGGAGTCGACAGGGGAAGGGGAACACTGAAGCTTTCTTT. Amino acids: CAWSRQGKGNTEAFF.

The CDR3 DNA reads as TGTGCCAGCAGCCGAGCCCGGGACCCGAACACCGGGGAGCTGTTTTTT. Translated: CASSRARDPNTGELFF. This chain connects TRBV7-2 to TRBJ2-2; D possibly uses TRBD1 or TRBD2 (5 bases each). Germline V gene data show CDR1 as SGHTA and CDR2 as FQGNSA. This CDR3 has 16 amino acids. The ends were cut back, 5 bases at V and 0 bases at J, with 13 bases in the middle.

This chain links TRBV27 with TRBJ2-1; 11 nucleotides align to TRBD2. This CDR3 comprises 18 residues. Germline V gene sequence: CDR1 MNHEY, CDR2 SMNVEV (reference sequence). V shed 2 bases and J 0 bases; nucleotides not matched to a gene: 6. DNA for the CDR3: TGTGCCAGCAGTTTAGTTAGCGGGAGGGTGAGCTCCTACAATGAGCAGTTCTTC. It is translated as CASSLVSGRVSSYNEQFF.

CDR3 in amino acids: CASSSQGTVAGNTIYF. The DNA of the CDR3 is TGTGCCAGCAGCTCCCAGGGGACAGTAGCTGGAAACACCATATATTTT. The chain combines TRBV7-9 with TRBJ1-3, with TRBD1 matching 7 bases. The V and J ends lost 4 bases and 2 bases, in that order; junction bases with no gene match: 8. CDR1 is SEHNR, CDR2 FQNEAQ, per germline (reference sequence). This CDR3 contains 16 residues. Combining the CDR3 with reference TRBV7-9 and TRBJ1-3 gives the whole variable domain DTGVSQNPRHKITKRGQNVTFRCDPISEHNRLYWYRQTLGQGPEFLTYFQNEAQLEKSRLLSDRFSAERPKGSFSTLEIQRTEQGDSAMYLCASSSQGTVAGNTIYFGEGSWLTVV.

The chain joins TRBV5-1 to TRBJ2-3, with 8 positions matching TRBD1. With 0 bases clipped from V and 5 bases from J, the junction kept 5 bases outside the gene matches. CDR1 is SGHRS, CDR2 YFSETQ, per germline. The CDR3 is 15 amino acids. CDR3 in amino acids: CASSLDRGEVDTQYF. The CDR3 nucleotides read TGCGCCAGCAGCTTGGACAGGGGGGAGGTAGATACGCAGTATTTT. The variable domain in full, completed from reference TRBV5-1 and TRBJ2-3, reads KAGVTQTPRYLIKTRGQQVTLSCSPISGHRSVSWYQQTPGQGLQFLFEYFSETQRNKGNFPGRFSGRQFSNSRSEMNVSTLELGDSALYLCASSLDRGEVDTQYFGPGTRLTVL.

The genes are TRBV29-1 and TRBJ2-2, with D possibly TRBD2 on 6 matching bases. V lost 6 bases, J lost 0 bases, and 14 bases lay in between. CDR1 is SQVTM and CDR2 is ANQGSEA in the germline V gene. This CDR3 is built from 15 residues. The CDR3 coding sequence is TGCAGCGTGGGCCCCGGGACTGCGAACACCGGGGAGCTGTTTTTT. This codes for CSVGPGTANTGELFF.

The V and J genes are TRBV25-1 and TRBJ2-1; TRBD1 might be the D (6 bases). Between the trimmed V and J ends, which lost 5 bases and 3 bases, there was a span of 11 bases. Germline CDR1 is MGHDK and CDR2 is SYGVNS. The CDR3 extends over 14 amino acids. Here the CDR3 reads CASSSDRFYNEQFF. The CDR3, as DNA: TGTGCCAGCAGTTCCGACAGGTTCTACAATGAGCAGTTCTTC.

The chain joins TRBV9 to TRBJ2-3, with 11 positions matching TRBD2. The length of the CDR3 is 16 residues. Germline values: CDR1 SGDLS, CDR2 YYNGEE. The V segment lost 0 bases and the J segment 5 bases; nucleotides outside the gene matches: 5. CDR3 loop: CASSVEFGLAGDTQYF. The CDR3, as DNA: TGTGCCAGCAGCGTAGAGTTCGGACTAGCGGGAGATACGCAGTATTTT.

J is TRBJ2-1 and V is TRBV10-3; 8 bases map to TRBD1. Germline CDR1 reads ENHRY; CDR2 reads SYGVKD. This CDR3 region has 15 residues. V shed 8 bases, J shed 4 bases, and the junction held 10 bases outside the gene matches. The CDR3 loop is CAILAYRGVYNEQFF. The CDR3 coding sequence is TGTGCCATCTTAGCATACAGGGGGGTTTACAATGAGCAGTTCTTC.

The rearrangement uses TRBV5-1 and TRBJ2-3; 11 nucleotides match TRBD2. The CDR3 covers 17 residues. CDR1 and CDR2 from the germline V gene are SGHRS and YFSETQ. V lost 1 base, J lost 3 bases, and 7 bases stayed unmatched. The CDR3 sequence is CASSLPGTSGLTDTQYF. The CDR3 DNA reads TGCGCCAGCAGCTTGCCCGGGACTAGCGGATTAACAGATACGCAGTATTTT.

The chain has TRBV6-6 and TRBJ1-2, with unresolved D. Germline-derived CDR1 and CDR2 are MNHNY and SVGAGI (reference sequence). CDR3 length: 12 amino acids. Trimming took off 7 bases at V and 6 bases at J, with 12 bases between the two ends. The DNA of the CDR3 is TGTGCCAGCAACCACGGGCCGGATGGCTACACCTTC. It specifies CASNHGPDGYTF.

The CDR3 DNA sequence: TGCAGCGTCGGGACTAGCGGAACCTACGAGCAGTACTTC. Its translation is CSVGTSGTYEQYF. The chain uses TRBV29-1 and TRBJ2-7; 11 bases are a match to TRBD2. This CDR3 contains 13 residues. V dropped 6 bases and J dropped 2; count of bases not matched to a gene: 3. CDR1 and CDR2 from the germline V gene are SQVTM and ANQGSEA.

CDR3 residues: CASSWRLVDINQPQHF. The CDR3 DNA is TGTGCCAGCAGTTGGCGGCTCGTAGACATTAATCAGCCCCAGCATTTT. The J gene is TRBJ1-5, the V gene TRBV28, with D hard to call. Between the trimmed V and J ends, which lost 4 bases and 4 bases, there was a span of 17 bases. Germline V gene data show CDR1 as MDHEN and CDR2 as SYDVKM. This CDR3 has 16 residues.

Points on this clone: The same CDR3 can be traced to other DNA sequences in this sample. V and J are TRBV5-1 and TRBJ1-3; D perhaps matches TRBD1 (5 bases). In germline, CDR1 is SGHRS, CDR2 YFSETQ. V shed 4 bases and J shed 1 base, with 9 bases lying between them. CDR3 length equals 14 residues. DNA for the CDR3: TGCGCCAGCAGCCCAGGGATATCTGGAAACACCATATATTTT. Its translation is CASSPGISGNTIYF.

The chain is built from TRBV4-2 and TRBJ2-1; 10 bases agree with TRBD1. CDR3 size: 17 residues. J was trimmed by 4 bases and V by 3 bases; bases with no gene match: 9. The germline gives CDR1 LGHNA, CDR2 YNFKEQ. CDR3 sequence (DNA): TGTGCCAGCAGCCAGGCCCGACAGGGGGCGAGGTACAATGAGCAGTTCTTC. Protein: CASSQARQGARYNEQFF.

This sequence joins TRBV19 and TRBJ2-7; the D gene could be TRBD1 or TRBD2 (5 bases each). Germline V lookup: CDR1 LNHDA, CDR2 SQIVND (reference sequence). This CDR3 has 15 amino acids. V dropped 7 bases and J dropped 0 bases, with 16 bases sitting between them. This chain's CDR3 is CASTPGTLGSYEQYF. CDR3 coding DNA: TGTGCCAGTACCCCGGGGACGCTGGGCTCCTACGAGCAGTACTTC.

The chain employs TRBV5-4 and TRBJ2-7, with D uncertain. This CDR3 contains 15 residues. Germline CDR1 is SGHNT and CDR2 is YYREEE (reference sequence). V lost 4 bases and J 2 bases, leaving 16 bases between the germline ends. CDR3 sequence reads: CASSHRTGPTYEQYF. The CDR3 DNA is TGTGCCAGCAGCCATCGAACGGGTCCCACCTACGAGCAGTACTTC.

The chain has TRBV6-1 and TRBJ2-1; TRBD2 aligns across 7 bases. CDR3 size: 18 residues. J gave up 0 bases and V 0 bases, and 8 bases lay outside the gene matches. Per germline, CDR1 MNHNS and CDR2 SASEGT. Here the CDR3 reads CASSEASIAGPSYNEQFF. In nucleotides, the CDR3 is TGTGCCAGCAGTGAAGCATCGATAGCGGGCCCCTCCTACAATGAGCAGTTCTTC.

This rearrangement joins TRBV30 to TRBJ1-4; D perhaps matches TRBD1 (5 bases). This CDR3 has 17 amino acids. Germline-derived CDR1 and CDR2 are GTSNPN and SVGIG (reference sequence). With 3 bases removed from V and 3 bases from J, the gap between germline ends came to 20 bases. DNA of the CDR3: TGTGCCTGGAGACCAACCCCATACAGGAGATCTAATGAAAAACTGTTTTTT. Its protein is CAWRPTPYRRSNEKLFF.

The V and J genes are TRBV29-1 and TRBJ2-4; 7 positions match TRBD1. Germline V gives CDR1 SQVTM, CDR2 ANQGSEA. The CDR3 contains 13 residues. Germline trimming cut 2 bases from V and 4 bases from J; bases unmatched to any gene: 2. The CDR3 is CSVERQGKNIQYF. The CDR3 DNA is TGCAGCGTTGAACGACAGGGTAAAAACATTCAGTACTTC.

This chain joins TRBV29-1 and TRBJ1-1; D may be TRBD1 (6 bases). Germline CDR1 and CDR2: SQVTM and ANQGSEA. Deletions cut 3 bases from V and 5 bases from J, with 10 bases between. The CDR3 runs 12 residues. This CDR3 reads CSVEGAVTEAFF. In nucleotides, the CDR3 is TGCAGCGTTGAGGGGGCAGTTACTGAAGCTTTCTTT.

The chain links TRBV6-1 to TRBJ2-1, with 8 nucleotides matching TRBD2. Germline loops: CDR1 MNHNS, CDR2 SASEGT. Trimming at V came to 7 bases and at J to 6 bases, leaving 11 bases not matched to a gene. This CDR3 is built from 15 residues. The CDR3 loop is CASNVLAGFVNEQFF. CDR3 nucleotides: TGTGCCAGCAACGTTCTAGCGGGTTTTGTCAATGAGCAGTTCTTC.

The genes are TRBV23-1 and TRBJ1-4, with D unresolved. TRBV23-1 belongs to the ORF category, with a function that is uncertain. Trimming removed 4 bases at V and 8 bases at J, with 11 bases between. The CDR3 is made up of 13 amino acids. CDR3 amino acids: CASSLQLSEKLFF. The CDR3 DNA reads TGCGCCAGCAGTCTACAGTTGAGCGAAAAACTGTTTTTT.

The CDR3 is CASSLSAGKAFF. The CDR3 DNA reads TGTGCCAGCAGTTTATCGGCAGGGAAAGCTTTCTTT. V is TRBV28 and J is TRBJ1-1; tentative D call: TRBD1 (5 bases). Between the trimmed V and J ends, which lost 1 base and 9 bases, there was a span of 9 bases. The CDR3 covers 12 residues. CDR1 is MDHEN and CDR2 is SYDVKM in the germline V gene.

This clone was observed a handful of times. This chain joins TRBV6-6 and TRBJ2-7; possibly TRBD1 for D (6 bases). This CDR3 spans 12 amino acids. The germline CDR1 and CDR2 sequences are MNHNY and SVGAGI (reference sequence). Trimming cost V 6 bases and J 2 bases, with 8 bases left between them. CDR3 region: CASRRDTYEQYF. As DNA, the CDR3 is TGTGCCAGCAGGAGGGACACCTACGAGCAGTACTTC.